This T cell receptor (beta chain) originates from a study of blood T cell repertoires in COVID-19. TCRdb's table, derived via immunoSEQ multiplex PCR, lists solely in-frame clones and lacks some. The sample lists approximately 120,000 clones, roughly four fifths seen once, with over 15% in the top ten. V was cut by 4 bases and J by 6 bases, with 13 bases left in between. The CDR3 totals 14 residues. CDR1 and CDR2 (germline): LNHDA, SQIVND (reference sequence). As to this clone: Distinct nucleotide sequences in the sample also encode this CDR3.

Residents of 20 to 25 US areas, aged roughly 18 to 95 years, made up the participants. The TCR was taken from a man under 40 who had recovered from COVID-19. Sequences were obtained from PBMCs or T cells enriched from blood (not recorded which). The genes are TRBV19 and TRBJ1-5, with D perhaps TRBD1 (5 bases). CDR3 bases: TGTGCCAGTAGTACGACGGGCGGGGGTCAGCCCCAGCATTTT. It is translated as CASSTTGGGQPQHF.